This is a list of T cell receptor beta chains from one sample in a study of CD8 T cells in ankylosing spondylitis. TCRdb re-derived calls from the 5' RACE reads in MiXCR, one entry per CDR3 protein. The sample records 85,000 to 100,000 distinct CDR3 sequences, about 8.3% being singletons. Sequencing was carried out using blood, either unsorted or a sorted T cell fraction (not recorded which). The receptors here all came from a male donor with ankylosing spondylitis or in good health (not recorded which). Both conserved end residues are part of each CDR3. The D gene is left open where the match is weak. A clone size is listed for some rows: how often the clone was seen (once, few, many), or a class if it is expanded.

cdr3_aa cdr3_nt j_call clone_size d_call v_call
CASSEAGTGAYEQYF TGTGCCAGCAGTGAAGCCGGGACTGGGGCCTACGAGCAGTACTTC TRBJ2-7 few - TRBV25-1
CASSSGTGSFWQYF TGTGCCAGCAGCTCCGGGACAGGGTCTTTTTGGCAGTACTTC TRBJ2-7 many TRBD1 TRBV7-8
CSARDHIYEQYF TGCAGTGCGCGGGACCATATCTACGAGCAGTACTTC TRBJ2-7 many - TRBV20-1
CASGVTTGELFF TGTGCCAGCGGGGTCACCACCGGGGAGCTGTTTTTT TRBJ2-2 many - TRBV12-3/TRBV12-4
CASAPGSGNNEQFF TGTGCCAGCGCACCGGGGTCGGGTAACAATGAGCAGTTCTTC TRBJ2-1 few - TRBV18
CASSAPGQINQPQHF TGTGCCAGCAGTGCCCCGGGACAGATCAATCAGCCCCAGCATTTT TRBJ1-5 many TRBD1 TRBV6-1
CASNSFVSGELFF TGTGCCAGCAACAGTTTTGTGTCCGGGGAGCTGTTTTTT TRBJ2-2 many - TRBV12-3/TRBV12-4
CASSQTTGGPSSNYGYTF TGTGCCAGCTCACAAACTACAGGGGGCCCCTCGTCTAACTATGGCTACACCTTC TRBJ1-2 many TRBD1 TRBV18
CASSKRLSGSFEETQYF TGTGCCAGCAGCAAGCGGTTGAGCGGGAGTTTCGAAGAGACCCAGTACTTC TRBJ2-5 many TRBD2 TRBV7-8
CSVDPGQPGYEQYF TGCAGCGTTGACCCGGGACAGCCGGGGTACGAGCAGTACTTC TRBJ2-7 many TRBD1 TRBV29-1
CASSESRQGVFTF TGTGCCAGCAGCGAAAGTCGGCAGGGGGTGTTCACCTTC TRBJ1-2 many TRBD1 TRBV7-3
CARSETGNTGELFF TGTGCCAGGTCCGAGACAGGCAACACCGGGGAGCTGTTTTTT TRBJ2-2 many - TRBV6-1
CASSPGTGLGKPQHF TGTGCCAGCAGCCCGGGGACAGGTTTGGGGAAGCCCCAGCATTTT TRBJ1-5 few TRBD1 TRBV7-2
CSARDVGPHNSPLHF TGCAGTGCTAGAGATGTCGGACCTCATAATTCACCCCTCCACTTT TRBJ1-6 many - TRBV20-1
CASSLDVSEETQYF TGCGCCAGCAGCTTGGATGTTAGCGAAGAGACCCAGTACTTC TRBJ2-5 many - TRBV5-1
CASSLVTETQYF TGTGCCAGCAGCTTGGTAACAGAGACCCAGTACTTC TRBJ2-5 - - TRBV5-6
CASNPAGTDTQYF TGTGCCAGCAACCCTGCAGGCACAGATACGCAGTATTTT TRBJ2-3 many - TRBV6-2/TRBV6-3
CSARESGSQFF TGCAGTGCTAGGGAATCCGGGTCGCAGTTCTTC TRBJ2-1 many - TRBV20-1
CSARPSQRQTYGYTF TGCAGTGCTAGACCTTCTCAACGGCAAACCTATGGCTACACCTTC TRBJ1-2 many - TRBV20-1
CASSFPRTGGRLGETQYF TGCGCCAGCAGCTTTCCTAGGACAGGGGGTCGTTTGGGAGAGACCCAGTACTTC TRBJ2-5 many TRBD1 TRBV5-1
CSASPGTGDGVQYF TGCAGTGCTTCGCCCGGGACAGGCGATGGTGTGCAGTACTTC TRBJ2-7 many TRBD1 TRBV20-1
CASSLAGRGNTEAFF TGTGCCAGCAGCTTAGCAGGTCGGGGGAACACTGAAGCTTTCTTT TRBJ1-1 many - TRBV7-2
CASSQDNSAYEQYF TGTGCCAGCAGCCAAGACAATTCGGCCTACGAGCAGTACTTC TRBJ2-7 many - TRBV4-2
CASSFEPAAGEQYF TGCGCCAGCAGCTTCGAGCCTGCAGCGGGGGAGCAGTACTTC TRBJ2-7 many TRBD2 TRBV5-1
CASSYSGGNYGYTF TGTGCCAGCAGTTACTCGGGCGGGAATTATGGCTACACCTTC TRBJ1-2 many - TRBV6-5
CASRPTGAYYEQYF TGTGCCAGCAGACCCACAGGGGCCTACTACGAGCAGTACTTC TRBJ2-7 many TRBD1 TRBV6-2/TRBV6-3
CASSYSHPGQGGTDSGNTIYF TGTGCCAGCAGTTACTCGCACCCGGGACAGGGGGGCACCGACTCTGGAAACACCATATATTTT TRBJ1-3 many TRBD1 TRBV6-2/TRBV6-3
CASSLLLGGSTEAFF TGTGCCAGCAGTTTACTTCTGGGAGGGAGTACTGAAGCTTTCTTT TRBJ1-1 many - TRBV12-3/TRBV12-4
CASSLRTSGSRDTQYF TGTGCCAGCAGCTTGAGGACTAGCGGGAGCAGGGATACGCAGTATTTT TRBJ2-3 many TRBD2 TRBV7-8
CASSQVRTGELFF TGCGCCAGCAGCCAAGTGCGCACCGGGGAGCTGTTTTTT TRBJ2-2 many - TRBV4-1
CSADRGEWTGELFF TGCAGCGCCGACAGGGGGGAGTGGACCGGGGAGCTGTTTTTT TRBJ2-2 many TRBD1 TRBV29-1
CASSLVPYEQYF TGTGCCAGCAGCTTGGTCCCCTACGAGCAGTACTTC TRBJ2-7 many - TRBV5-6
CASSQGRGYQPQHF TGTGCCAGCAGCCAAGGGCGGGGCTATCAGCCCCAGCATTTT TRBJ1-5 many - TRBV4-2
CSARDRGGFGGYTF TGCAGTGCTAGAGATCGAGGGGGTTTCGGTGGCTACACCTTC TRBJ1-2 many - TRBV20-1
CASSQVQRYTDTQYF TGTGCCAGCAGCCAAGTACAGAGGTACACAGATACGCAGTATTTT TRBJ2-3 - - TRBV4-2
CASKWGERATEAFF TGTGCCAGCAAGTGGGGGGAGAGGGCCACTGAAGCTTTCTTT TRBJ1-1 few - TRBV6-1
CASSTEGAVSYEQYF TGTGCCAGCAGTACCGAGGGGGCTGTCTCCTACGAGCAGTACTTC TRBJ2-7 many TRBD1 TRBV12-3/TRBV12-4
CASSQPSGRGSYEQYF TGTGCCAGCAGCCAACCTAGCGGGAGAGGCAGCTACGAGCAGTACTTC TRBJ2-7 many TRBD2 TRBV4-2
CASSLEGAATQYF TGTGCCAGCAGCTTAGAGGGGGCGGCTACGCAGTATTTT TRBJ2-3 - TRBD1 TRBV7-9
CASSPDRDPYNEQFF TGTGCCAGCAGCCCGGATCGGGATCCCTACAATGAGCAGTTCTTC TRBJ2-1 many - TRBV3-1
CASSQELWGLNTGELFF TGCGCCAGCAGCCAAGAACTTTGGGGACTGAACACCGGGGAGCTGTTTTTT TRBJ2-2 many - TRBV4-3
CSVFDRGLHNEQFF TGCAGCGTCTTCGACAGGGGGCTGCACAATGAGCAGTTCTTC TRBJ2-1 few TRBD1 TRBV29-1
CASNSDSYTGELFF TGTGCCAGCAATTCGGACAGTTACACCGGGGAGCTGTTTTTT TRBJ2-2 - - TRBV11-2
CASSQRAGGQPQHF TGTGCCAGCAGCCAACGGGCCGGGGGTCAGCCCCAGCATTTT TRBJ1-5 many - TRBV14
CASSFQETTEAFF TGTGCCAGCAGTTTTCAGGAAACTACTGAAGCTTTCTTT TRBJ1-1 many - TRBV12-3/TRBV12-4
CASSPYRNEQFF TGTGCCAGCAGCCCCTATAGGAATGAGCAGTTCTTC TRBJ2-1 many - TRBV5-6
CASSQNSGDPMKQFF TGCGCCAGCAGTCAAAACTCGGGGGACCCAATGAAACAGTTCTTC TRBJ2-1 few - TRBV23-1
CASSLHALGQLPNQPQHF TGTGCCAGCAGCCTACACGCCTTAGGACAGTTACCCAATCAGCCCCAGCATTTT TRBJ1-5 many - TRBV11-2
CASSKIKGRQPQHF TGTGCCAGCAGCAAAATAAAGGGTCGACAGCCCCAGCATTTT TRBJ1-5 - - TRBV21-1
CASSQTRATNEKLFF TGTGCCAGCAGCCAAACCCGGGCAACTAATGAAAAACTGTTTTTT TRBJ1-4 many - TRBV14
CASSVGLAGALTDTQYF TGTGCCAGCAGCGTGGGACTAGCGGGGGCCCTCACAGATACGCAGTATTTT TRBJ2-3 many TRBD2 TRBV9
CASSLAHDPPEQFF TGTGCCAGCAGCTTAGCTCACGACCCTCCGGAGCAGTTCTTC TRBJ2-1 - - TRBV7-2
CASSYLRGQGGGYTF TGTGCCAGCAGTTACTTAAGAGGACAGGGCGGAGGCTACACCTTC TRBJ1-2 - TRBD1 TRBV6-5
CAWSSSSGGNTGELFF TGTGCCTGGAGTTCTTCTAGCGGGGGGAACACCGGGGAGCTGTTTTTT TRBJ2-2 - TRBD2 TRBV30
CASSLNQIGNTEAFF TGTGCCAGCAGCTTAAACCAGATCGGGAACACTGAAGCTTTCTTT TRBJ1-1 many - TRBV7-3
CASSLLLAGGPPKYF TGTGCCAGCAGCTTACTACTAGCGGGAGGGCCCCCCAAGTACTTC TRBJ2-4 many TRBD2 TRBV5-8
CASTTGGAGELFF TGCGCCAGCACCACAGGGGGTGCCGGGGAGCTGTTTTTT TRBJ2-2 many TRBD1 TRBV5-1
CSATIAGVPETQYF TGCAGTGCTACAATAGCGGGAGTGCCCGAGACCCAGTACTTC TRBJ2-5 many TRBD2 TRBV20-1
CASSYSSNEQFF TGTGCCAGCAGCTATAGCAGCAATGAGCAGTTCTTC TRBJ2-1 few - TRBV7-9